Presented here are 10 T cell receptor beta chains from one specimen sequenced in a study of T cells in Graves' hyperthyroidism and ophthalmopathy. The source material, RNA transcripts, was used to amplify TCR beta CDR3 regions. The HTBI set primed first-round TCR CDR3 RT-PCR. TCRdb passed the multiplex PCR reads through MiXCR, listing each CDR3 protein once. The sample consists of 550,000 to 800,000 distinct CDR3 sequences, roughly 17% of them appearing once. The sample consisted of blood. These receptors came from a man aged 50 to 60 with Graves' hyperthyroidism.

J is TRBJ2-2 and V is TRBV28, with TRBD1 matching over 8 bases. The CDR3 length is 20 residues. With V trimmed by 1 base and J by 1 base, 14 bases remained unmatched. Germline CDR1 is MDHEN and CDR2 is SYDVKM. The CDR3 region is CASSLFGAWGQALNTGELFF. The CDR3 nucleotides read TGTGCCAGCAGTTTATTTGGCGCCTGGGGACAGGCACTGAACACCGGGGAGCTGTTTTTT.

The V gene is TRBV14, the J gene TRBJ2-2; D unresolved. The CDR3 spans 17 residues. CDR1 and CDR2 (germline): SGHDN, FVKESK. V was cut by 0 bases and J by 2 bases, with 13 bases left in between. In DNA, the CDR3 is TGTGCCAGCAGCCAAGATTTTACGGGCGGTAACACCGGGGAGCTGTTTTTT. This encodes CASSQDFTGGNTGELFF.

A single count supports this clonotype. The J gene is TRBJ1-5, the V gene TRBV3-1, with 9 positions matching TRBD1. The CDR3 extends over 16 amino acids. Trimming removed 6 bases from V and 0 bases from J; junction bases left unmatched: 6. Germline CDR1 is LGHDT and CDR2 is YNNKEL (reference sequence). CDR3 residues: CASSLTGGISNQPQHF. The CDR3 DNA follows: TGTGCCAGCAGTCTTACAGGGGGCATTAGCAATCAGCCCCAGCATTTT.

In its sample, this clonotype was seen a few times. CDR3 coding DNA: TGCGCCAGCAGCCCGGGACAGTGGGAGCAGCCCCAGCATTTT. It specifies CASSPGQWEQPQHF. The gene calls are TRBV5-1 and TRBJ1-5; 7 nucleotides agree with TRBD1. The V segment lost 4 bases and the J segment 7 bases; nucleotides outside the gene matches: 8. The germline V gene encodes CDR1 SGHRS and CDR2 YFSETQ. This CDR3 comprises 14 residues.

There are many counts of this clonotype. This chain connects TRBV29-1 to TRBJ2-5, with 10 bases matching TRBD2. There are 14 residues in the CDR3. Germline CDR1 is SQVTM and CDR2 is ANQGSEA. The trim removed 4 bases at V and 9 bases at J, leaving 11 bases unmatched. The CDR3 reads CSVGLAGGIGAQYF. CDR3 in DNA: TGCAGCGTTGGACTAGCGGGTGGGATCGGGGCCCAGTACTTC. Combining the CDR3 with reference TRBV29-1 and TRBJ2-5 gives the whole variable domain SAVISQKPSRDICQRGTSLTIQCQVDSQVTMMFWYRQQPGQSLTLIATANQGSEATYESGFVIDKFPISRPNLTFSTLTVSNMSPEDSSIYLCSVGLAGGIGAQYFGPGTRLLVL.

This clonotype came up a few times. This chain connects TRBV20-1 to TRBJ1-2, with D maybe TRBD1 (5 bases). V gave up 3 bases and J gave up 3 bases, with 11 bases separating them. CDR1 is DFQATT and CDR2 is SNEGSKA in the germline V gene (reference sequence). This CDR3 is 13 amino acids long. The chain's CDR3 is CSASPGLDYGYTF. The CDR3 nucleotides read TGCAGTGCTAGTCCAGGGCTCGACTATGGCTACACCTTC.

This clonotype has more than one count but fewer than ten. The V call is TRBV4-1, the J call TRBJ1-4; D is ambiguous. Trimming cost V 2 bases and J 4 bases, with 11 bases left between them. Per germline, CDR1 MGHRA and CDR2 YSYEKL. This CDR3 contains 15 residues. The CDR3 protein is CASSQFSGHNEKLFF. CDR3 sequence (DNA): TGCGCCAGCAGCCAATTTTCTGGGCATAATGAAAAACTGTTTTTT.

The chain links TRBV29-1 to TRBJ2-3; D unclear. Germline V gene sequence: CDR1 SQVTM, CDR2 ANQGSEA. V dropped 6 bases and J dropped 6 bases, with 4 bases sitting between them. The length of the CDR3 is 9 residues. The CDR3 reads CSVGDTQYF. The CDR3 DNA reads TGCAGCGTGGGGGATACGCAGTATTTT.

This clonotype was seen many times. The V gene is TRBV5-1, the J gene TRBJ2-1; D remains unclear. The germline CDR1 and CDR2 sequences are SGHRS and YFSETQ. Trimming pared 2 bases from V and 6 bases from J, leaving 6 bases between. CDR3 length: 12 residues. Here the CDR3 reads CASSFQFNEQFF. CDR3 nucleotides: TGCGCCAGCAGCTTTCAATTCAATGAGCAGTTCTTC.

Details on this clonotype: A clone one base away is much larger, so this may be a read error. V gene TRBV27 combines with J gene TRBJ1-4, with 7 bases aligning to TRBD1. Losses at the gene ends were 0 bases for V and 7 bases for J; bases not matched to a gene: 5. This CDR3 region has 15 residues. Germline values: CDR1 MNHEY, CDR2 SMNVEV (reference sequence). CDR3: CASSLSTGRSEKLFF. CDR3 nucleotide sequence: TGTGCCAGCAGTTTATCGACAGGGAGGAGTGAAAAACTGTTTTTT.